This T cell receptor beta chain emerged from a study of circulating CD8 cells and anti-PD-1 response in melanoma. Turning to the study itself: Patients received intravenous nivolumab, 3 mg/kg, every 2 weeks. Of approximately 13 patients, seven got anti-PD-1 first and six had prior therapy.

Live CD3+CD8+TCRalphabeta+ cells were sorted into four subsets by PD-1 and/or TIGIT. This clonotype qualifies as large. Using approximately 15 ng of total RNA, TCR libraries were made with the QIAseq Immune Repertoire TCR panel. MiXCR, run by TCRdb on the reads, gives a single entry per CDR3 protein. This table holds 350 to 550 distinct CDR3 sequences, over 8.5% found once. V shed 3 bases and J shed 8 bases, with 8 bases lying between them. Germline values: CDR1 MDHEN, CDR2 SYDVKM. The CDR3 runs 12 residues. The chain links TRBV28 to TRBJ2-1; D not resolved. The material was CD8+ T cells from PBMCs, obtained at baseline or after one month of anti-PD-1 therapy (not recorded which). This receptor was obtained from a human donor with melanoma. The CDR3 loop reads CASSFSSYEQFF. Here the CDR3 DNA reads TGTGCCAGCAGTTTTAGCAGTTATGAGCAGTTCTTC.